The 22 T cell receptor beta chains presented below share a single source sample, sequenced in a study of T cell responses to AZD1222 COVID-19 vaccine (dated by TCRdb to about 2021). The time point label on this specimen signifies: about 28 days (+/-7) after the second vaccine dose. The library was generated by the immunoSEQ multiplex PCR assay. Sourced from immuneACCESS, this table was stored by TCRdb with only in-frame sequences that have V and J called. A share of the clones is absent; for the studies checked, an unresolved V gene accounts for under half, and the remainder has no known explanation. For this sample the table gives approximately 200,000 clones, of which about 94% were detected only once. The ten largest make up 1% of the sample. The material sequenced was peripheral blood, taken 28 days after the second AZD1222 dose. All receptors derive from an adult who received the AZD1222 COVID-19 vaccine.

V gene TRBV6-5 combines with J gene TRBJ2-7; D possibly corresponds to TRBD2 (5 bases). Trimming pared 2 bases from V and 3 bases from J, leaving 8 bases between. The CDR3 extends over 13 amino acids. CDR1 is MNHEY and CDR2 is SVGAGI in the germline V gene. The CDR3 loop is CASSYPGNYEQYF. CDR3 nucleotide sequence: TGTGCCAGCAGTTACCCGGGGAACTACGAGCAGTACTTC.

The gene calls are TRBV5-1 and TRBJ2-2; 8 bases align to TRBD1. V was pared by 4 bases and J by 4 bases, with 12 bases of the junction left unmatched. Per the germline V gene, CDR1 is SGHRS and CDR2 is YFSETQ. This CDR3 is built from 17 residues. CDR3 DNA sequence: TGCGCCAGCAGCCTTACGGTTTCAGGGGGCCCCACCGGGGAGCTGTTTTTT. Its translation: CASSLTVSGGPTGELFF.

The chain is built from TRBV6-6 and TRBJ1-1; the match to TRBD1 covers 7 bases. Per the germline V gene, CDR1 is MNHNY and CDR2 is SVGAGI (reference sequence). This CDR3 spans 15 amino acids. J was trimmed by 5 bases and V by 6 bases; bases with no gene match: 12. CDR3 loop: CASRKNRQGRTEAFF. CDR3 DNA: TGTGCCAGCAGAAAAAATCGACAGGGAAGAACTGAAGCTTTCTTT.

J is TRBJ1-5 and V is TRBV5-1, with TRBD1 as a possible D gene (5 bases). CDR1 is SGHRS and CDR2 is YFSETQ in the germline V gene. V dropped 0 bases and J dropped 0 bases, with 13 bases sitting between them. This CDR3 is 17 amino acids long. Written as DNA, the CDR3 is TGCGCCAGCAGCTTGGGGCTTTGGGGCGATAGCAATCAGCCCCAGCATTTT. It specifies CASSLGLWGDSNQPQHF.

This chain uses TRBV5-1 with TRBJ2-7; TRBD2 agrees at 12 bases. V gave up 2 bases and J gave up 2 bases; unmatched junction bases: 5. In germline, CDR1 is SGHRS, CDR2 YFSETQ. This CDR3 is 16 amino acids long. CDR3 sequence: CASSFPTSGGTYEQYF. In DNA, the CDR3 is TGCGCCAGCAGCTTCCCAACTAGCGGGGGGACCTACGAGCAGTACTTC. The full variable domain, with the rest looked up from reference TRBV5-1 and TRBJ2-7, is KAGVTQTPRYLIKTRGQQVTLSCSPISGHRSVSWYQQTPGQGLQFLFEYFSETQRNKGNFPGRFSGRQFSNSRSEMNVSTLELGDSALYLCASSFPTSGGTYEQYFGPGTRLTVT.

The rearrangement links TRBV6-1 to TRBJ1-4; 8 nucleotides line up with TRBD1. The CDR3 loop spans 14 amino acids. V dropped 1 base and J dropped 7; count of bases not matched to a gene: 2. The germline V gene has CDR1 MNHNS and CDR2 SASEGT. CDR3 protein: CASSEGQGSEKLFF. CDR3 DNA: TGTGCCAGCAGTGAAGGACAGGGGAGTGAAAAACTGTTTTTT.

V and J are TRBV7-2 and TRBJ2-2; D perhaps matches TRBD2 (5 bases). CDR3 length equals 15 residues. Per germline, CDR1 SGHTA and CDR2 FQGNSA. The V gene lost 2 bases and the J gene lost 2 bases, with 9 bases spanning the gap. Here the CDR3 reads CASSLRETNTGELFF. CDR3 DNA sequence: TGTGCCAGCAGCTTAAGGGAGACTAACACCGGGGAGCTGTTTTTT.

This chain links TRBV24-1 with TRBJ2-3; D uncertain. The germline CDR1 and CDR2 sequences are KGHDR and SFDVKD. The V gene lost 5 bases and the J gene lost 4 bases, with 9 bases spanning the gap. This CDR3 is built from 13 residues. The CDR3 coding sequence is TGTGCCACCAGTGGAACTTTCCCAGATACGCAGTATTTT. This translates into CATSGTFPDTQYF.

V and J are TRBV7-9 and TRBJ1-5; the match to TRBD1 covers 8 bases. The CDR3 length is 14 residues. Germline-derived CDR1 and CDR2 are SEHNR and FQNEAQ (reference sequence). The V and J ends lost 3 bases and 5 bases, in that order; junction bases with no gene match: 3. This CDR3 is CASSLNRGDQPQHF. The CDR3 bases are TGTGCCAGCAGCTTGAACAGGGGGGATCAGCCCCAGCATTTT. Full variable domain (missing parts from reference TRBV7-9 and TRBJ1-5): DTGVSQNPRHKITKRGQNVTFRCDPISEHNRLYWYRQTLGQGPEFLTYFQNEAQLEKSRLLSDRFSAERPKGSFSTLEIQRTEQGDSAMYLCASSLNRGDQPQHFGDGTRLSIL.

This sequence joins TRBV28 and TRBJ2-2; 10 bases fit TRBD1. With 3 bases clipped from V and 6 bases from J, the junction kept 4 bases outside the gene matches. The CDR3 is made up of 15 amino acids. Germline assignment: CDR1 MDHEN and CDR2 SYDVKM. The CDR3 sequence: CASSLWTGGSGELFF. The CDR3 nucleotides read TGTGCCAGCAGTTTGTGGACAGGGGGTTCCGGGGAGCTGTTTTTT.

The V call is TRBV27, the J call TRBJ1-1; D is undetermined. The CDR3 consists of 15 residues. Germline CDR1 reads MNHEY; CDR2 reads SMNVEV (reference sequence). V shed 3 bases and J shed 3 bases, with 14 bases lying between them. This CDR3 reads CASSFGPGLYTEAFF. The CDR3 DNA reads TGTGCCAGCAGTTTCGGGCCGGGGTTATACACTGAAGCTTTCTTT.

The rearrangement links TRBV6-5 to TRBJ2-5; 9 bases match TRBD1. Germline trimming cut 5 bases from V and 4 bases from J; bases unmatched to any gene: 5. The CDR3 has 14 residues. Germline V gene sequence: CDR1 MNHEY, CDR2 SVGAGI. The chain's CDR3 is CASSQQGAGETQYF. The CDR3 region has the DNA TGTGCCAGCAGTCAACAGGGGGCCGGAGAGACCCAGTACTTC.

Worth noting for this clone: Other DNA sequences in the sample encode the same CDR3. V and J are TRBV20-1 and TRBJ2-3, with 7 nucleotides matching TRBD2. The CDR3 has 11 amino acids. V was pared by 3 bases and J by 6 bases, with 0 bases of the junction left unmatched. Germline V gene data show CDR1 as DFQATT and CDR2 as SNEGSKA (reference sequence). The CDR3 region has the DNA TGCAGTGCTAGCGGGGGGGATACGCAGTATTTT. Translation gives CSASGGDTQYF.

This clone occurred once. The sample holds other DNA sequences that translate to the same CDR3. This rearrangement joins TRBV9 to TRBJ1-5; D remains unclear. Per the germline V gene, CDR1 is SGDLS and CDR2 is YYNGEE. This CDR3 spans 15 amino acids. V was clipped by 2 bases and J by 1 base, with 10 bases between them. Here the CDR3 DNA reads TGTGCCAGCAGCGTCGGCAGAGACAGCAATCAGCCCCAGCATTTT. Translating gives CASSVGRDSNQPQHF.

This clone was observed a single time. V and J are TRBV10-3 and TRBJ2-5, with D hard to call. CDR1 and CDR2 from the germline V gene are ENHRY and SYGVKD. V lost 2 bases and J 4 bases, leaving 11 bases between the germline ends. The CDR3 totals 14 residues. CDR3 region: CAISEKLSTETQYF. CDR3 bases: TGTGCCATCAGTGAGAAACTATCCACAGAGACCCAGTACTTC.

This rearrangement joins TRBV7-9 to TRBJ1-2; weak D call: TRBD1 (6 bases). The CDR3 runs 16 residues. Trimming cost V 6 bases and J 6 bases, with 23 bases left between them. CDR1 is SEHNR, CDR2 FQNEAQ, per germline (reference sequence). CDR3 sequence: CASREGRAGVLDGYTF. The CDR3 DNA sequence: TGTGCCAGCAGAGAGGGTAGGGCAGGGGTCTTGGATGGCTACACCTTC. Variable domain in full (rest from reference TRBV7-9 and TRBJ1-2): DTGVSQNPRHKITKRGQNVTFRCDPISEHNRLYWYRQTLGQGPEFLTYFQNEAQLEKSRLLSDRFSAERPKGSFSTLEIQRTEQGDSAMYLCASREGRAGVLDGYTFGSGTRLTVV.

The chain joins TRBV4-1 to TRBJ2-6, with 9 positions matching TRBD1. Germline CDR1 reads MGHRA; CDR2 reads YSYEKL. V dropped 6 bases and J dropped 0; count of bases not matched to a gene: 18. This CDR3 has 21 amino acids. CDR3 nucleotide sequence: TGCGCCAGCAGGCCGGAAGTTGACCGGGACAGGGCTTTCTCTGGGGCCAACGTCCTGACTTTC. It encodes CASRPEVDRDRAFSGANVLTF.

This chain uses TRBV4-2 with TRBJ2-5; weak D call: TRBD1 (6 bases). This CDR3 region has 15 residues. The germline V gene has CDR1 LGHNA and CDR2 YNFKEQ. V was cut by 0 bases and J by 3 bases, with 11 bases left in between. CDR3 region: CASSQEWGRKETQYF. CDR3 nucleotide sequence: TGTGCCAGCAGCCAAGAGTGGGGGCGCAAAGAGACCCAGTACTTC.

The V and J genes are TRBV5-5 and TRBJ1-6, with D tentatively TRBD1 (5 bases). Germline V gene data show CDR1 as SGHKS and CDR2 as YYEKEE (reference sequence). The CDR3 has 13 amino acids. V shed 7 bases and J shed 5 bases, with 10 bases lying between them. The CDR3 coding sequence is TGTGCCAGCGATGACAGAAATAATTCACCCCTCCACTTT. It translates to CASDDRNNSPLHF. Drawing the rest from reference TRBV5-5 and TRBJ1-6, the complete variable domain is DAGVTQSPTHLIKTRGQQVTLRCSPISGHKSVSWYQQVLGQGPQFIFQYYEKEERGRGNFPDRFSARQFPNYSSELNVNALLLGDSALYLCASDDRNNSPLHFGNGTRLTVT.

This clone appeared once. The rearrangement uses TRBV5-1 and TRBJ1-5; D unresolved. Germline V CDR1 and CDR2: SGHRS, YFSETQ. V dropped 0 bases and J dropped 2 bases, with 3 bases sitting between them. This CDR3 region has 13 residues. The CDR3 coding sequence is TGCGCCAGCAGCTTGGTCGGCAATCAGCCCCAGCATTTT. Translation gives CASSLVGNQPQHF.

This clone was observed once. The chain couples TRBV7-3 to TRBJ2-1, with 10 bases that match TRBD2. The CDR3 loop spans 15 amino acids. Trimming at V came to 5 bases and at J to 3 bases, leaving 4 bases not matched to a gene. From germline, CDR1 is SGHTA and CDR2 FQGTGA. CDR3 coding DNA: TGTGCCAGCAGCGCCATAGCGGGGGGCTACAATGAGCAGTTCTTC. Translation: CASSAIAGGYNEQFF.

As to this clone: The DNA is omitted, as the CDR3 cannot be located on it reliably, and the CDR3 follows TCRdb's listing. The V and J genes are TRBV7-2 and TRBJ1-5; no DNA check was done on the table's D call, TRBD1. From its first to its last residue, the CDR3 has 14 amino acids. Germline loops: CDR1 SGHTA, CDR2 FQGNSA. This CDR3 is CASSFGQGDQPQHF.